A single sample gave rise to the 14 T cell receptor beta chains below, sequenced in a study of blood T cells in healthy people across ages. A second about 6 to 12 cycle PCR used barcoded and J-beta primers. TCRdb used MiXCR to reprocess the 5' RACE reads, holding one entry per CDR3 protein. The sample lists hundreds of thousands of distinct CDR3 sequences, around three fifths occurring once. Input material: blood. Every receptor here comes from a man between 60 and 70 years old in good health.

This clonotype was recorded many times. V usage is TRBV12-3 or TRBV12-4 and J usage is TRBJ2-3; 11 positions agree with TRBD2. The CDR3 extends over 14 amino acids. V was clipped by 6 bases and J by 5 bases; unmatched bases: 4. The CDR3 spells CASSLAGGLDTQYF. CDR3 sequence (DNA): TGTGCCAGCAGCCTAGCGGGGGGCCTAGATACGCAGTATTTT.

This chain joins TRBV20-1 and TRBJ2-7; 10 nucleotides match TRBD1. This CDR3 contains 14 residues. The J segment lost 1 base and the V segment lost 4 bases, leaving 4 bases of the junction unmatched. In germline, CDR1 is DFQATT, CDR2 SNEGSKA (reference sequence). CDR3 sequence reads: CSAMGQGFSYEQYF. CDR3 DNA sequence: TGCAGTGCTATGGGACAGGGGTTTTCCTACGAGCAGTACTTC.

V usage is TRBV28 and J usage is TRBJ1-5; D is uncertain. Per the germline V gene, CDR1 is MDHEN and CDR2 is SYDVKM. The CDR3 consists of 11 residues. V was clipped by 4 bases and J by 5 bases, with 3 bases between them. CDR3 sequence (DNA): TGTGCCAGCAGTTCCCATCAGCCCCAGCATTTT. It specifies CASSSHQPQHF.

This chain connects TRBV3-1 to TRBJ2-3; 8 bases align to TRBD2. CDR1 is LGHDT, CDR2 YNNKEL, per germline (reference sequence). The CDR3 runs to 15 residues. The J segment lost 2 bases and the V segment lost 4 bases, leaving 5 bases of the junction unmatched. In DNA, the CDR3 is TGTGCCAGCAGCCGCCAGCGGGGGTACACAGATACGCAGTATTTT. The encoded protein is CASSRQRGYTDTQYF.

The CDR3 protein is CSARTGTSGGKTQYF. The CDR3 bases are TGCAGTGCCAGAACCGGGACTAGCGGGGGAAAGACCCAGTACTTC. The chain couples TRBV20-1 to TRBJ2-5; TRBD2 agrees at 14 bases. Germline CDR1 DFQATT, CDR2 SNEGSKA (reference sequence). This CDR3 has 15 amino acids. J lost 6 bases, V lost 6 bases, and 9 bases had no gene match.

This clonotype was recorded a few times. The chain couples TRBV6-6 to TRBJ2-7, with 7 positions matching TRBD1. The CDR3 has 16 amino acids. CDR1 is MNHNY and CDR2 is SVGAGI in the germline V gene (reference sequence). The V segment lost 6 bases and the J segment 5 bases; nucleotides outside the gene matches: 16. The CDR3 region is CASSSWGDRVGNEQYF. The CDR3, as DNA: TGTGCCAGCAGCTCCTGGGGTGACAGGGTAGGCAACGAGCAGTACTTC.

The chain recombines TRBV7-2 with TRBJ2-1, with D perhaps TRBD1 (6 bases). Trimming removed 4 bases at V and 11 bases at J, with 12 bases between. The CDR3 is 12 residues long. In germline, CDR1 is SGHTA, CDR2 FQGNSA. The DNA for the CDR3 is TGTGCCAGCAGCTCCTACCGGGACAAGCAGTTCTTC. The encoded protein is CASSSYRDKQFF. The variable domain in full, completed from reference TRBV7-2 and TRBJ2-1, reads GAGVSQSPSNKVTEKGKDVELRCDPISGHTALYWYRQSLGQGLEFLIYFQGNSAPDKSGLPSDRFSAERTGGSVSTLTIQRTQQEDSAVYLCASSSYRDKQFFGPGTRLTVL.

This clonotype has ten or more counts. J is TRBJ2-5 and V is TRBV29-1; TRBD2 matches at 9 bases. The CDR3 has 13 residues. Trimming cost V 4 bases and J 1 base; bases outside gene matches: 1. CDR1 and CDR2 (germline): SQVTM, ANQGSEA. The CDR3 DNA sequence: TGCAGCGTTGGCGGGGGGGGCCAAGAGACCCAGTACTTC. Encoded protein: CSVGGGGQETQYF.

The chain combines TRBV15 with TRBJ2-6; D might be TRBD2 (5 bases). This CDR3 region has 17 residues. The V end was cut by 0 bases, the J end by 0 bases, with 9 bases between. CDR1 and CDR2 from the germline V gene are LNHNV and YYDKDF (reference sequence). The CDR3 region has the DNA TGTGCCACCAGCAGAGATCGGGAAAACTCTGGGGCCAACGTCCTGACTTTC. It yields the protein CATSRDRENSGANVLTF.

The chain joins TRBV4-2 to TRBJ1-4, with D uncertain. The germline gives CDR1 LGHNA, CDR2 YNFKEQ. V was clipped by 4 bases and J by 0 bases, with 6 bases between them. The CDR3 consists of 14 residues. The CDR3 nucleotides are TGTGCCAGCAGCCTAAGAACAACTAATGAAAAACTGTTTTTT. Its translation: CASSLRTTNEKLFF.

The chain is built from TRBV5-1 and TRBJ2-3, with D possibly matching TRBD2 (6 bases). CDR3 size: 17 residues. Germline loops: CDR1 SGHRS, CDR2 YFSETQ. Trimming stripped 0 bases from V and 1 base from J, with 15 bases between. CDR3 region: CASSLGNGWRGTDTQYF. CDR3 nucleotides: TGCGCCAGCAGCTTGGGAAACGGTTGGAGGGGCACAGATACGCAGTATTTT.

The chain carries TRBV20-1 and TRBJ1-5; D is possibly TRBD1 (5 bases). The CDR3 extends over 15 amino acids. Trimming stripped 3 bases from V and 6 bases from J, with 18 bases between. Germline V gene sequence: CDR1 DFQATT, CDR2 SNEGSKA (reference sequence). Written as DNA, the CDR3 is TGCAGTGCTAGTAAGGGGCTGCCCTGGAGTCAGCCCCAGCATTTT. Residues: CSASKGLPWSQPQHF.

The gene calls are TRBV3-1 and TRBJ2-6; D is possibly TRBD2 (5 bases). This CDR3 contains 14 residues. The germline V gene encodes CDR1 LGHDT and CDR2 YNNKEL (reference sequence). The V end lost 0 bases, the J end lost 17 bases, and 17 bases lay between the germline ends. The CDR3 bases are TGTGCCAGCAGCCAAGATCCGAGGGCAGGAATTTTGACTTTC. Translating gives CASSQDPRAGILTF.

This clonotype was seen a few times. V is TRBV7-2 and J is TRBJ2-5; TRBD2 matches at 13 bases. CDR1 and CDR2 from the germline V gene are SGHTA and FQGNSA. This CDR3 is 15 amino acids long. J gave up 4 bases and V 4 bases, and 3 bases lay outside the gene matches. CDR3 sequence: CASSWTSGGVETQYF. The CDR3, as DNA: TGTGCCAGCAGCTGGACTAGCGGGGGCGTAGAGACCCAGTACTTC.